This TCR beta chain was recovered during a study of tumor-infiltrating lymphocytes in localized non-small cell lung cancer. Overall study context: Some samples were collected after neoadjuvant chemotherapy; smokers, never-smokers and several histologies were included.

Clones were read by immunoSEQ multiplex PCR, and TCRdb kept only the in-frame ones, dropping some. The sample comprises 16,000 or so clones, about three quarters of which are singletons, and 3.5% to 5% rests with the top ten. Comment on this clone: The antigen is not known.

Study outcomes and limitations: TCR sequencing covered a subset of patients with enough tissue.

The clonotype comes from a human donor with non-small cell lung cancer. Sequenced sample: lung tumor tissue.

The CDR3 DNA is TGTGCCAGCAGTAGCCCGGGACAGGGGACGCAGACCCAGTACTTC. Residues: CASSSPGQGTQTQYF. The chain carries TRBV2 and TRBJ2-5; TRBD1 matches 10 bases. Trimming took 5 bases from V and 6 from J; bases not matched to a gene: 9. Germline CDR1 reads SNHLY; CDR2 reads FYNNEI. This CDR3 has 15 amino acids.